The entry below gives a single T cell receptor (beta chain) sequence along with its context. The sample is drawn from a study of T-cell reconstitution after alpha-beta-depleted transplantation in children. Construction of the TCRbeta library involved unique molecular identifiers. Each CDR3 protein is one row after TCRdb ran MiXCR on the PCR reads. Seen here are roughly 220,000 distinct CDR3 sequences, around 11% observed once, and the top ten hold around 2.8%. The material was PBMCs from the stem cell graft donor, obtained from the stem cell graft. The TCR comes from a human donor who donated a stem cell graft to a child with acute lymphoblastic leukemia.

CDR3 region: CASSHVLNEQFF. For the CDR3, the DNA is TGTGCCAGCAGCCACGTGTTGAATGAGCAGTTCTTC. This sequence joins TRBV3-1 and TRBJ2-1; D remains unclear. V was cut by 3 bases and J by 7 bases, with 7 bases left in between. The germline V gene encodes CDR1 LGHDT and CDR2 YNNKEL (reference sequence). There are 12 residues in the CDR3.